This TCR beta chain was captured in a study of T-cell memory formation after mild COVID-19. General study results and limits: Pre-infection memory held some responding clones, suggesting pre-existing cross-reactive T cells responded. The SARS-CoV-2 specificity of second-wave clones reaching peak at day 37 remained unverified.

CDR3 length: 15 residues. 5'RACE primed at constant segments yielded TCR alpha and TCR beta cDNA libraries bearing sample barcodes and UMIs. Via MiXCR, TCRdb re-called the 5' RACE reads, giving one row per CDR3 protein. The sample has some 300,000 distinct CDR3 sequences; 20% are singletons. Comment on this clonotype: Its antigen is unidentified.

Source material: PBMCs or a T cell subset sorted from them (not recorded which). The chain couples TRBV21-1 to TRBJ2-7. TRBV21-1 is recorded as a pseudogene. The TCR comes from a man aged 18 to 29 who had mild COVID-19 (a few samples of this study predate the infection). Cell type and time point are not known. Here the CDR3 reads CASTEPRKSSYEQYF. The CDR3 nucleotides read TGTGCCAGCACCGAACCGAGAAAGAGCTCCTACGAGCAGTACTTC.